Below, one TCR beta chain is given with its context. These data belong to a study of shared clonotypes between healthy human individuals. Using immunoSEQ multiplex PCR, the repertoire was profiled, and TCRdb retains in-frame clones only, with some absent. The sample lists 2 million to 3 million clones; 93% were seen once. The CDR3 consists of 15 residues. The germline V and J ends were trimmed by 7 bases and 2 bases, with 19 bases remaining between them. Per germline, CDR1 GTSNPN and CDR2 SVGIG (reference sequence). The sequenced sample was naive CD4+ T cells from PBMCs. Subset specified: CD45RA+ positively selected. This receptor was taken from a man younger than 35 in good health. Some clones in this sample may be carry-over from other donors' samples. This rearrangement joins TRBV30 to TRBJ2-3; a weak D match, TRBD1 (6 bases). The CDR3 sequence: CASGGGSRPTDTQYF. The CDR3 DNA reads as TGTGCCTCAGGTGGGGGCAGCCGACCCACAGATACGCAGTATTTT.